The 5 T cell receptor beta chains listed next were all sequenced from one sample in a study of breast tumors, draining lymph nodes, adjacent tissues (dated by TCRdb to the mid-2010s). Libraries were made using multiplex PCR. The listed sequencing device is Illumina HiSeq 2000. The raw public reads went through TCRdb reprocessing: fastp at Q25, MiXCR clone calling, in-frame beta chains kept. Each record represents a unique CDR3 protein, reported with the most common genes and DNA among its rows. Recorded for this sample are under 110,000 distinct CDR3 sequences; less than 40% of them occurred a single time. The ten top clones hold approximately 5% of the sample. The lymph node samples were taken from the axillary draining lymph nodes of breast cancer patients. The sample consisted of axillary lymph node tissue. The receptors shown here come from a female donor with breast cancer. Some clones in this sample may be carry-over from other donors' samples.

This clonotype appeared many times. The chain employs TRBV27 and TRBJ2-5; TRBD2 is a possible D gene (5 bases). This CDR3 has 10 amino acids. With 3 bases removed from V and 9 bases from J, the gap between germline ends came to 5 bases. Germline assignment: CDR1 MNHEY and CDR2 SMNVEV (reference sequence). The DNA of the CDR3 is TGTGCCAGCAGTTTGGAGGCCCAGTACTTC. It yields the protein CASSLEAQYF.

This clonotype was observed many times. This chain connects TRBV25-1 to TRBJ2-7; 10 bases line up with TRBD1. With V trimmed by 5 bases and J by 7 bases, 8 bases remained unmatched. Germline CDR1 and CDR2: MGHDK and SYGVNS. The CDR3 is 14 residues long. This chain's CDR3 is CASSQGTGAGEQYF. Written as DNA, the CDR3 is TGTGCCAGCAGTCAAGGGACAGGGGCTGGGGAGCAGTACTTC.

This clonotype turned up a few times. A much larger clone lies one base from this, so it may be a read error. The chain combines TRBV20-1 with TRBJ2-7; TRBD2 is a possible D gene (6 bases). The CDR3 loop spans 14 amino acids. Trimming took 6 bases from V and 6 from J, leaving 21 bases between them. The germline gives CDR1 DFQATT, CDR2 SNEGSKA (reference sequence). The CDR3 DNA reads as TGCAGTGCCACCAGCCAGCGGGTTACCTCCGAGCAGTACTTC. This codes for CSATSQRVTSEQYF.

On this clonotype: The junction departs from germline at one end; a sequencing error may be responsible. This chain uses TRBV9 with TRBJ2-3; 10 nucleotides line up with TRBD1. This CDR3 region has 15 residues. Germline V CDR1 and CDR2: SGDLS, YYNGEE. CDR3 residues: CASSPGQGRADTPYF. The CDR3 DNA is TGTGCCAGCAGCCCGGGACAGGGGCGCGCAGATACGCCGTATTTT. Full variable domain (outside the CDR3, taken from reference TRBV9 and TRBJ2-3): DSGVTQTPKHLITATGQRVTLRCSPRSGDLSVYWYQQSLDQGLQFLIQYYNGEERAKGNILERFSAQQFPDLHSELNLSSLELGDSALYFCASSPGQGRADTPYFGPGTRLTVL.

This clonotype has a handful of counts. The chain links TRBV12-3 or TRBV12-4 to TRBJ1-2; D might be TRBD1 (6 bases). This CDR3 comprises 14 residues. V was trimmed by 5 bases and J by 4 bases, leaving 14 bases between them. The CDR3 region is CASSPYTGSYGYTF. CDR3 bases: TGTGCCAGCAGTCCGTATACAGGGTCCTATGGCTACACCTTC.